This T cell receptor (beta chain) was captured in a study of T cells in Graves' hyperthyroidism and ophthalmopathy. General study findings and limits: Ophthalmopathy was told apart from stable hyperthyroidism by a 13 V-J model.

CDR3 length equals 16 residues. The germline CDR1 and CDR2 sequences are DFQATT and SNEGSKA (reference sequence). V trimming: 0 bases; J trimming: 0 bases; junction bases outside the gene matches: 5. This clonotype appeared a single time. No antigen is known for it. Regions amplified from RNA transcripts were the TCR beta CDR3 regions. Initially, a first-round RT-PCR of the TCR CDR3 employed the HTBI primer set. TCRdb ran MiXCR on the multiplex PCR reads and lists one entry per CDR3 protein. This sample has around 380,000 distinct CDR3 sequences, with approximately 13% found just once. Each patient was aged 18 to 65 and had newly diagnosed hyperthyroidism of under 2 months' duration. Sample collection date corresponds to first hyperthyroidism diagnosis, prior to any ophthalmopathy symptoms. PBMCs were collected from an approximately 10 ml volume of fresh peripheral blood.

The rearrangement links TRBV20-1 to TRBJ1-5, with TRBD1 matching 7 bases. The sequence was obtained from a man in his thirties or forties with Graves' hyperthyroidism that later progressed to Graves' ophthalmopathy. The sample taken for sequencing was blood. The CDR3 DNA is TGCAGTGCTAGAGATCTGGACAGGACTAGCAATCAGCCCCAGCATTTT. Protein sequence: CSARDLDRTSNQPQHF.